Listed below are T cell receptor beta chains from one sample, sequenced in a study of T-cell memory formation after mild COVID-19. TCRdb re-called the 5' RACE reads with MiXCR, one entry per CDR3 protein. Among about 560,000 distinct CDR3 sequences listed, around 17% were seen once. Sample: PBMCs or a T cell subset sorted from them (not recorded which). The receptors shown here come from an adult woman who had mild COVID-19 (a few samples of this study predate the infection). Cell type and time point are not known. Each CDR3 is given with its conserved first and last residue.

TRBV6-5	TRBJ2-7	CASTTGPIYEQYF
TRBV5-6	TRBJ2-7	CASSFGQGVSEQYF
TRBV3-1	TRBJ1-6	CASSQLNNSPLHF
TRBV20-1	TRBJ1-5	CSAKDGRRYQPQHF
TRBV5-5	TRBJ1-5	CASSSQTGLNQPQHF
TRBV7-3	TRBJ2-5	CASSASGGYQETQYF
TRBV7-2	TRBJ1-1	CASSLRGRRTEAFF
TRBV7-6	TRBJ2-1	CASSSNELGGHSYNEQFF
TRBV14	TRBJ2-7	CASSEGGRASSYEQYF
TRBV7-2	TRBJ2-7	CASSSPAGGLEQYF
TRBV6-5	TRBJ2-1	CASTPEPRNVEQFF
TRBV7-9	TRBJ1-2	CASRSRPGQGNYGYTF
TRBV7-8	TRBJ2-1	CASSPPEKSYNEQFF
TRBV30	TRBJ1-1	CAWRMGQLTEAFF
TRBV19	TRBJ2-7	CASSSAPGHPYEQYF
TRBV9	TRBJ2-3	CASSVEAGGPGDTQYF
TRBV6-2/TRBV6-3	TRBJ2-4	CASSNLRDSMVQYF
TRBV4-1	TRBJ1-5	CASSQEGGRVQPQHF
TRBV5-1	TRBJ1-5	CASSPGQGGHQPQHF
TRBV19	TRBJ2-2	CASSPFGIQFTGELFF
TRBV3-1	TRBJ2-1	CASSPSGTYYNEQFF